Described below is a single TCR beta chain sequence and its context. Its antigen is unidentified. These data are taken from a study of CD4 T cells in relation to SARS-CoV-2 and coronaviruses. Study background: TCR beta CDR3s were sequenced after approximately ten-day antigen culture of PBMCs. No peptide or an HIV-1 Nef peptide pool served as negative control.

The table came from immunoSEQ multiplex PCR; TCRdb's copy has only in-frame clones and leaves some out. The sample shows some 30,000 clones, roughly four fifths of them seen only once. The V segment lost 7 bases and the J segment 5 bases; nucleotides outside the gene matches: 8. The CDR3 sequence is 13 residues long. Germline CDR1 reads SNHLY; CDR2 reads FYNNEI. Before the COVID-19 pandemic, during about 2010-2018, CD4+ T cells were taken from unexposed donors. After 10 to 11 days of culture, CD4+ T cells were isolated. Unexposed-donor CD4+ T cells were probed with SARS-CoV-2 S/N and four cold-coronavirus spikes, cells permitting.

Sequenced sample: CD4+ T cells from PBMCs, cultured in vitro. This sequence was found in a human donor in good health. The genes are TRBV2 and TRBJ2-7; 7 bases are a match to TRBD1. The CDR3 here is CASTGTAGDEQYF. CDR3 coding DNA: TGTGCCAGCACCGGGACAGCTGGGGACGAGCAGTACTTC.